This T cell receptor beta chain was identified during a study of T cell responses to AZD1222 COVID-19 vaccine. Overall study results and limits: Just a handful of AZD1222 recipients tested seropositive at baseline. Repertoire collection took place solely once the T cell response had peaked.

In the case of this clone: What it recognizes is unknown.

This table comes from immunoSEQ multiplex PCR, and its TCRdb copy is limited to in-frame clones, with some not included. The sample shows over 150,000 clones, 92% of them seen only once. The sample here was peripheral blood, taken on day 0 of AZD1222 vaccination. This TCR came from an adult in good health.

The CDR3 region is CATSRVGTSGRAGAKNIQYF. CDR3 DNA sequence: TGTGCCACCAGCAGAGTAGGGACTAGCGGGAGGGCCGGGGCCAAAAACATTCAGTACTTC. The J gene is TRBJ2-4, the V gene TRBV15; 16 bases are shared with TRBD2. Germline V CDR1 and CDR2: LNHNV, YYDKDF (reference sequence). This CDR3 spans 20 amino acids. The V segment lost 1 base and the J segment 1 base; nucleotides outside the gene matches: 7.